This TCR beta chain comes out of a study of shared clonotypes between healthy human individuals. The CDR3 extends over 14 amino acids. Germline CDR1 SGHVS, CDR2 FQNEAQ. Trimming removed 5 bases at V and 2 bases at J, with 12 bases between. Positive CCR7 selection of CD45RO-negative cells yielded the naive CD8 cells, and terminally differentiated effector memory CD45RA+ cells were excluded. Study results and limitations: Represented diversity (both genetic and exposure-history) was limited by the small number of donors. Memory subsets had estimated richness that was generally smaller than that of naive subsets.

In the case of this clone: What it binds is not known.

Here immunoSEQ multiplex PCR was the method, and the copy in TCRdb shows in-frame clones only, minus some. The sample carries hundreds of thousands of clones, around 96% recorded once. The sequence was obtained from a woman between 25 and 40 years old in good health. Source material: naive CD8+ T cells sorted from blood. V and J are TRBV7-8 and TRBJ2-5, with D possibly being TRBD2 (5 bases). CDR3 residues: CASSPTGLQETQYF. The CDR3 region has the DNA TGTGCCAGCAGCCCCACCGGACTGCAAGAGACCCAGTACTTC.